This TCR beta chain was captured in a study of response to subunit inactivated influenza vaccine. In TCRdb, the RT-PCR reads were re-called with MiXCR into one record per CDR3 protein. The data show some 540,000 distinct CDR3 sequences, under 25% seen once. Trimming removed 2 bases at V and 4 bases at J, with 7 bases between. The germline CDR1 and CDR2 sequences are LNHDA and SQIVND (reference sequence). This CDR3 region has 13 residues. These data were also filed under a second study, of T cells expressing NK-cell markers. As that report states: Beta-chain TCR cDNA was generated via 5'RACE template switching with UMIs. Sorted CD3+CD56-NKG2C+, CD3+CD56+NKG2C- and CD3+CD56+NKG2C+ T cells were the source of the TCR beta repertoires. Of CD8+ T cells, about 1.0-8% belonged to dominant NKG2C+ clonotypes in five or six donors. Whether expanded NKG2C+ T cell clones were HCMV-specific remained unclear.

This sequence originates from a man aged 50 to 60 who received an inactivated influenza vaccine. The V call is TRBV19, the J call TRBJ2-3; D possibly uses TRBD1 or TRBD2 (5 bases each). This material consisted of CD4+ T cells sorted from PBMCs, taken 11 to 12 days after vaccination. The CDR3 region has the DNA TGTGCCAGTAGTATACAGGGAGCAGATACGCAGTATTTT. It encodes CASSIQGADTQYF.